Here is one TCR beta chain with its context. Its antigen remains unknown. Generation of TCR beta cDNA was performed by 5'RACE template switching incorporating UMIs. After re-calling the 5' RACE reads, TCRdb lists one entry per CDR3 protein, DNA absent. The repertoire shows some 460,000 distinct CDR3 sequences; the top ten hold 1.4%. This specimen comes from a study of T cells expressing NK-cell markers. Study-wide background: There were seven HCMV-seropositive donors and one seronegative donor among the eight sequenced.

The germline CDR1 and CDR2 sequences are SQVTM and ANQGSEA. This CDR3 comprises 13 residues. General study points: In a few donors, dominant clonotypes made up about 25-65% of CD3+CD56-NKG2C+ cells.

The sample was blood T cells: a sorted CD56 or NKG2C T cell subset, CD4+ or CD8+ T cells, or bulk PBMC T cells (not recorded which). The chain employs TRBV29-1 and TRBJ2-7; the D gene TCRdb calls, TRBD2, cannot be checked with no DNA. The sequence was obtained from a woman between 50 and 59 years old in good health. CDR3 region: CSVYDYLAYEQYF.